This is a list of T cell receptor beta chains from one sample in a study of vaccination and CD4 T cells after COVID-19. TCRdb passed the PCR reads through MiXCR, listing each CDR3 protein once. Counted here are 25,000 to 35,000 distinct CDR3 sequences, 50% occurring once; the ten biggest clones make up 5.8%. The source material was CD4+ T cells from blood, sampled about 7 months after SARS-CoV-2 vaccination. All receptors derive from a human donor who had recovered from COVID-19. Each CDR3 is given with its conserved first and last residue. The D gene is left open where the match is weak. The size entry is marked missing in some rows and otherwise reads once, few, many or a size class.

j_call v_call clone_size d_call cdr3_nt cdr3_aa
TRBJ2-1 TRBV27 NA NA TGTGCCAGCAGTTTTGAATTACAGGGCTACAATGAGCAGTTCTTC CASSFELQGYNEQFF
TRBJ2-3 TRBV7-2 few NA TGTGCCAGCAGCTTATTTTACACAGATACGCAGTATTTT CASSLFYTDTQYF
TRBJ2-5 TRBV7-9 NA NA TGTGCCAGCAGCCTCGTTACCTCCGCACGAGAGACCCAGTACTTC CASSLVTSARETQYF
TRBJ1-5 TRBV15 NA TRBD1 TGTGCCACCAGCAGAGAAGAAGGGGGCATCAACCAGCCCCAGCATTTT CATSREEGGINQPQHF
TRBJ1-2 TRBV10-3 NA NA TGTGCCATCAGTGAGGCTTGGCAGGCAAGCTATGGCTACACCTTC CAISEAWQASYGYTF
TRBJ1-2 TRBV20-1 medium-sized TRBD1 TGCAGTGCTAGACCCCCTGGACAGGGAAAACATGGCTACACCTTC CSARPPGQGKHGYTF
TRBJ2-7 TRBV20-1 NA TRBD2 TGCAGTGCTAGTTCAGCGGGAGGTTCTGGCTACGAGCAGTACTTC CSASSAGGSGYEQYF
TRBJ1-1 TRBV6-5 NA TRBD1 TGTGCCAGCAGTTATATGGGACAGCTGAACACTGAAGCTTTCTTT CASSYMGQLNTEAFF
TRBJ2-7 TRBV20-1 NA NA TGCAGTGCTAGGCCCAGGAATTCCTACGAGCAGTACTTC CSARPRNSYEQYF
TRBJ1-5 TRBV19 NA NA TGTGCCAGTAGAGTGCGGCCGGGCGATAGCAATCAGCCCCAGCATTTT CASRVRPGDSNQPQHF
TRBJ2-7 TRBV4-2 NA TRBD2 TGTGCCAGCAGCCCTCTACCGACTAGCGTTCTTAACGAGCAGTACTTC CASSPLPTSVLNEQYF